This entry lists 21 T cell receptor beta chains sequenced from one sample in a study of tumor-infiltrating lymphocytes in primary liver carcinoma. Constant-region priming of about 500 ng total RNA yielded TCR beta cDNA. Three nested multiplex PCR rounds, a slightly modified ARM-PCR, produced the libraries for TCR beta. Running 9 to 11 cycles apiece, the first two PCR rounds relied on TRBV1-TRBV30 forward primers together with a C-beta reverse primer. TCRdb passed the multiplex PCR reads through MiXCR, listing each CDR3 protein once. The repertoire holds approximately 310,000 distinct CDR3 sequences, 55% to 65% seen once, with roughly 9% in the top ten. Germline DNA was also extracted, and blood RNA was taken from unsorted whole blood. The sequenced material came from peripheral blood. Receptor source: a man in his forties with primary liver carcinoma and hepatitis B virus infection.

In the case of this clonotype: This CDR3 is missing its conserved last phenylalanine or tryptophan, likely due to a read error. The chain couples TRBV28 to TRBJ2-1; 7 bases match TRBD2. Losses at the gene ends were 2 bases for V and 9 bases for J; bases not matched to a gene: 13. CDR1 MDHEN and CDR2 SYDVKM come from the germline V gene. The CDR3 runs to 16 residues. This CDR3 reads CASSLGGGAAIAEQFS. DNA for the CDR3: TGTGCCAGCAGTTTAGGGGGAGGGGCCGCTATTGCTGAGCAGTTCTCC.

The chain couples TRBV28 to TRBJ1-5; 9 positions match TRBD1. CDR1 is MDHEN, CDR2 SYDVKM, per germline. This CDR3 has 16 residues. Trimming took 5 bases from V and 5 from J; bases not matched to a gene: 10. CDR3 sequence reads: CASSLPGQGTHQPQHF. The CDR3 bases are TGTGCCAGCAGTCTTCCAGGACAGGGGACCCATCAGCCCCAGCATTTT.

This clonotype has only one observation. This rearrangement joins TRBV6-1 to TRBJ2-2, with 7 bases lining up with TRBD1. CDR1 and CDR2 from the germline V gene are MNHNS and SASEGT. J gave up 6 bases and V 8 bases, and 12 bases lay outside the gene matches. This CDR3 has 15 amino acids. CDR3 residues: CASVLGTAMAGELFF. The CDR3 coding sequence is TGTGCCAGCGTACTCGGGACAGCCATGGCCGGGGAGCTGTTTTTT.

The CDR3 DNA sequence: TGTGCCATCAGGGATAGCGGGCCGACCGGGGAGCAGTACTTC. Its translation is CAIRDSGPTGEQYF. The gene calls are TRBV10-3 and TRBJ2-7; 7 bases match TRBD2. With 6 bases clipped from V and 7 bases from J, the junction kept 12 bases outside the gene matches. This CDR3 spans 14 amino acids. Germline V lookup: CDR1 ENHRY, CDR2 SYGVKD.

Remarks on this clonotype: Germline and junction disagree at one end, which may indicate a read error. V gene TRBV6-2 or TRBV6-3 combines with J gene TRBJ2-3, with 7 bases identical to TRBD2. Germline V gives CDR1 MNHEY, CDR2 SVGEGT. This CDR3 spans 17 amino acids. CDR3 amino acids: CASNVERGRASEDMQYF. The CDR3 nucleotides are TGTGCCAGCAACGTCGAGCGCGGGAGAGCCAGTGAAGATATGCAGTATTTT.

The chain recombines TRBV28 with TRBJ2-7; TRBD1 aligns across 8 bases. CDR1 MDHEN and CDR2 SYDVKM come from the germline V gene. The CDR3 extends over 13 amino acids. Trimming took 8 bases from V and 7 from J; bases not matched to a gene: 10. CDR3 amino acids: CASWQQGAREQYF. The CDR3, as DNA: TGTGCCAGCTGGCAGCAGGGGGCGCGGGAGCAGTACTTC.

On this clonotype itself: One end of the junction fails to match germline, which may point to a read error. The CDR3 sequence: CASRLGSGANVLTF. The DNA of the CDR3 is TGTGCCAGCAGGCTCGGCTCTGGGGCCAACGTCTTGACTTTC. This chain joins TRBV11-3 and TRBJ2-6; D possibly corresponds to TRBD1 (5 bases). The CDR3 totals 14 residues. Per germline, CDR1 SGHNT and CDR2 YENEEA.

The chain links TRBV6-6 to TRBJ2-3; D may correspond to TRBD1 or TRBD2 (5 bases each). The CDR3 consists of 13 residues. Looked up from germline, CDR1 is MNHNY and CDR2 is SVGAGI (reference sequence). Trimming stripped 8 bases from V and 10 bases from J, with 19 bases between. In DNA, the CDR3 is TGTGCCAGCGGTCCTAATAGTGGGACGGCGCAGTATTTT. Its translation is CASGPNSGTAQYF.

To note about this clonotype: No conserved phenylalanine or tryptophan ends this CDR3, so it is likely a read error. CDR3: CASSLELAGDTQHS. CDR3 DNA sequence: TGTGCCAGCAGCTTAGAACTAGCGGGGGATACGCAGCATTCT. The chain joins TRBV11-1 to TRBJ2-3; tentative D call: TRBD1 (5 bases). The end of the DNA is better explained by TRBJ1-5, so the J call may be wrong. The CDR3 is 14 amino acids. The germline gives CDR1 SGHAT, CDR2 FQDESV (reference sequence).

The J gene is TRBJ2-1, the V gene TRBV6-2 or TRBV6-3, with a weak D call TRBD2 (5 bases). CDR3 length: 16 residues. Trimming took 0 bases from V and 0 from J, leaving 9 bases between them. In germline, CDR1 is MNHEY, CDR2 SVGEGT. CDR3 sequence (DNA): TGTGCCAGCAGTTACTCGACTGGGAGCTCCTACAATGAGCAGTTCTTC. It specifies CASSYSTGSSYNEQFF.

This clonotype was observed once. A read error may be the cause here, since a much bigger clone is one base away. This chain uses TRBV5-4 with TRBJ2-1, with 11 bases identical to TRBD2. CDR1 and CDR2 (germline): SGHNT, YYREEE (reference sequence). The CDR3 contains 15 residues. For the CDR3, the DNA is TGTGCCATCAGCACAACTAGCGGGAGCACGGATGAGCAGTTCTTC. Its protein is CAISTTSGSTDEQFF.

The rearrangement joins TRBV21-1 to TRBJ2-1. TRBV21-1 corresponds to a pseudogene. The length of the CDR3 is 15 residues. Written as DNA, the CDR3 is TGTGCCAGCAGACTCTGTGACCAGTCCTACAATGAGCAGTTCTTC. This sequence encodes CASRLCDQSYNEQFF.

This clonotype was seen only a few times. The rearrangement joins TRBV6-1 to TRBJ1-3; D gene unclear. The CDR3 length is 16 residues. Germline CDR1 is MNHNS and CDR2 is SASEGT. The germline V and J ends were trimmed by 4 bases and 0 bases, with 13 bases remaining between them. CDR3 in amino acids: CASSATVSFSGNTIYF. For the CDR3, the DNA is TGTGCCAGCAGTGCTACCGTTAGTTTCTCTGGAAACACCATATATTTT.

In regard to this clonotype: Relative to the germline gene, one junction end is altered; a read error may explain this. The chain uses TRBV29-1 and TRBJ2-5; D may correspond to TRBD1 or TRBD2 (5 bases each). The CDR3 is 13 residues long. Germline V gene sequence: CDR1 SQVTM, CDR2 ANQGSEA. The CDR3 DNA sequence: TGCAGCGTTGACCGGTGGGGGAGAGAGACCCAATATTTC. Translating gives CSVDRWGRETQYF.

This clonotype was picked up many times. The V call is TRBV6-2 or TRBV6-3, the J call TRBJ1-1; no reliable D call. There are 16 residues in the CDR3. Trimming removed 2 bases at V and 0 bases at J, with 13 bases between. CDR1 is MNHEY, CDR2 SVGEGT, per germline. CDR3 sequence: CASSYRQVLLNTEAFF. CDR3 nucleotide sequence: TGTGCCAGCAGTTACAGGCAGGTTCTTCTGAACACTGAAGCTTTCTTT.

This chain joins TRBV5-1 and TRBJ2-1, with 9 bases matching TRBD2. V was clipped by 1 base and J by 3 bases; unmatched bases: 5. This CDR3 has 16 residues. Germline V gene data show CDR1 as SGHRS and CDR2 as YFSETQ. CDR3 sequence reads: CASSLPPSGIYNEQFF. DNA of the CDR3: TGCGCCAGCAGCTTGCCTCCTAGCGGGATCTACAATGAGCAGTTCTTC.

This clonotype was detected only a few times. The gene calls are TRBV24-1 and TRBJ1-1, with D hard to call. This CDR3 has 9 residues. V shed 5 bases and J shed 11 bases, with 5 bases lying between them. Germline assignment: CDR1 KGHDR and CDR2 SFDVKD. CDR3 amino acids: CATSARAFF. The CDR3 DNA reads TGTGCCACCAGTGCACGGGCTTTCTTT.

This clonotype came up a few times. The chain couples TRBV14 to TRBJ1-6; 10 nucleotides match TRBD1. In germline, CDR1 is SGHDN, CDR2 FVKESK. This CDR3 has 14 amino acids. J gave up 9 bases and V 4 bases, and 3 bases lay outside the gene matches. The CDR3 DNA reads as TGTGCCAGCAGCCTAGGACAGGGGGTTTCACCCCTCCACTTT. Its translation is CASSLGQGVSPLHF.

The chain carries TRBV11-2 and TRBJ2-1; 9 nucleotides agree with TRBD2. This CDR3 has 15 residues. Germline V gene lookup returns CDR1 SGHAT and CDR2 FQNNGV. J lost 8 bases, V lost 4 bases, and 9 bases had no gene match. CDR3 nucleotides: TGTGCCAGCAGCTACGGCGGGGGGGGAGAGGATGAGCAGTTCTTC. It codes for CASSYGGGGEDEQFF.

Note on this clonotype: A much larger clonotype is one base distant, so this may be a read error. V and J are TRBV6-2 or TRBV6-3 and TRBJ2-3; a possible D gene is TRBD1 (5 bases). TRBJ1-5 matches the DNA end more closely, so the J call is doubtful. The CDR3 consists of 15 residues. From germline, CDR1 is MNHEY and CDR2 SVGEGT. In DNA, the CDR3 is TGTGCCAGCAGTCTTCCGGGACTAGCTTCAGATACGCAGCATTTT. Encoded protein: CASSLPGLASDTQHF.

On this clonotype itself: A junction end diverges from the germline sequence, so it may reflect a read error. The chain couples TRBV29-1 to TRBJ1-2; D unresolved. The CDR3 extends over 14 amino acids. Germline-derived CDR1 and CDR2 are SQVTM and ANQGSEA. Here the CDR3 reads CSVEEGRRSYGYIF. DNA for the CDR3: TGCAGCGTTGAAGAGGGCCGTAGGTCATACGGCTACATCTTC.